Listed here are 22 T cell receptor beta chains from one sample, sequenced in a study of identical twins. TCRdb re-called the 5' RACE reads with MiXCR, one entry per CDR3 protein. The sample records more than 650,000 distinct CDR3 sequences, 6% to 6.5% being singletons. What was sequenced was naive T cells sorted from blood. The receptors stem from a man younger than 30 in good health.

This chain links TRBV7-9 with TRBJ2-2; no clear D gene. V shed 2 bases and J shed 4 bases, with 11 bases lying between them. This CDR3 has 15 residues. Germline V gives CDR1 SEHNR, CDR2 FQNEAQ (reference sequence). The CDR3 DNA reads TGTGCCAGCAGCTTACTTCCGGTTTCCACCGGGGAGCTGTTTTTT. Its translation is CASSLLPVSTGELFF. Looking up the rest from reference TRBV7-9 and TRBJ2-2 gives the full variable domain: DTGVSQNPRHKITKRGQNVTFRCDPISEHNRLYWYRQTLGQGPEFLTYFQNEAQLEKSRLLSDRFSAERPKGSFSTLEIQRTEQGDSAMYLCASSLLPVSTGELFFGEGSRLTVL.

The genes are TRBV7-8 and TRBJ2-1, with 10 bases fitting TRBD2. The CDR3 covers 12 residues. V lost 7 bases to trimming and J lost 12 bases; unmatched junction nucleotides: 6. The V gene's germline CDR1 is SGHVS and CDR2 FQNEAQ. CDR3 sequence (DNA): TGTGCCAGCACCTCTAGCGGGAGACCGCAGTTCTTC. It codes for CASTSSGRPQFF.

This clonotype was seen more than once but under ten times. This chain links TRBV29-1 with TRBJ1-2; D remains unclear. In germline, CDR1 is SQVTM, CDR2 ANQGSEA. Trimming took 1 base from V and 3 from J, leaving 9 bases between them. The CDR3 length is 13 residues. Written as DNA, the CDR3 is TGCAGCGTTGAAGGTTGGGCAGACTATGGCTACACCTTC. This translates into CSVEGWADYGYTF.

The rearrangement uses TRBV20-1 and TRBJ2-3; 11 bases match TRBD1. This CDR3 contains 16 residues. Germline V gives CDR1 DFQATT, CDR2 SNEGSKA (reference sequence). The V and J ends lost 6 bases and 4 bases, in that order; junction bases with no gene match: 12. DNA of the CDR3: TGCAGTGCCCGACCGGGACAGGGGGAGTTCGCAGATACGCAGTATTTT. It is translated as CSARPGQGEFADTQYF.

This clonotype was recorded many times. The chain combines TRBV6-1 with TRBJ2-5; TRBD2 matches 9 bases. Germline values: CDR1 MNHNS, CDR2 SASEGT. The CDR3 sequence is 13 residues long. V was clipped by 8 bases and J by 5 bases; unmatched bases: 6. The CDR3 protein is CASFSGSYETQYF. CDR3 sequence (DNA): TGTGCCAGCTTTAGCGGGAGCTATGAGACCCAGTACTTC.

This clonotype showed up many times. The genes are TRBV20-1 and TRBJ1-1, with 8 nucleotides matching TRBD1. Germline CDR1 and CDR2: DFQATT and SNEGSKA (reference sequence). The trim removed 6 bases at V and 0 bases at J, leaving 6 bases unmatched. The CDR3 has 14 residues. The CDR3 spells CSADRDTMNTEAFF. The CDR3 DNA reads TGCAGTGCGGACAGGGACACCATGAACACTGAAGCTTTCTTT.

This clonotype occurred many times. The chain recombines TRBV20-1 with TRBJ2-5; 9 bases map to TRBD2. Germline CDR1 DFQATT, CDR2 SNEGSKA (reference sequence). This CDR3 contains 16 residues. The V segment lost 5 bases and the J segment 2 bases; nucleotides outside the gene matches: 12. DNA for the CDR3: TGCAGTGCTCTACCCCGTAATAGCGGGAGACAAGAGACCCAGTACTTC. Encoded protein: CSALPRNSGRQETQYF.

This clonotype came up many times. The chain uses TRBV5-1 and TRBJ2-3; 12 bases are a match to TRBD2. Germline CDR1 SGHRS, CDR2 YFSETQ. This CDR3 comprises 19 residues. The ends lost 4 bases at V and 4 bases at J; junction bases unmatched: 16. This CDR3 reads CASSVTSGSRPLAADTQYF. As DNA, the CDR3 is TGCGCCAGCAGCGTGACTAGCGGGAGCCGTCCCCTGGCGGCAGATACGCAGTATTTT.

J is TRBJ1-4 and V is TRBV9; D uncertain. V shed 4 bases and J shed 8 bases, with 12 bases lying between them. The CDR3 runs to 13 residues. Germline CDR1 is SGDLS and CDR2 is YYNGEE. The CDR3 DNA follows: TGTGCCAGCAGCCCCCTAGTCAACGAAAAACTGTTTTTT. Its translation: CASSPLVNEKLFF.

This chain uses TRBV20-1 with TRBJ2-7; TRBD1 matches at 10 bases. This CDR3 is built from 12 residues. Germline V gives CDR1 DFQATT, CDR2 SNEGSKA (reference sequence). The CDR3 DNA reads TGCAGGTTGACAGGGGGCATATGCGAGCAGTACGTC. Its translation: CRLTGGICEQYV.

The chain is built from TRBV12-3 or TRBV12-4 and TRBJ2-6, with TRBD2 matching 9 bases. The CDR3 covers 16 residues. Trimming cost V 4 bases and J 2 bases; bases outside gene matches: 3. In DNA form, the CDR3 reads TGTGCCAGCAGTTCAGGCGGGGGGGCTGGGGCCAACGTCCTGACTTTC. Protein sequence: CASSSGGGAGANVLTF.

This clonotype has a handful of counts. The chain links TRBV11-1 to TRBJ1-6, with 10 nucleotides matching TRBD1. J gave up 7 bases and V 5 bases, and 20 bases lay outside the gene matches. Germline V gene sequence: CDR1 SGHAT, CDR2 FQDESV (reference sequence). This CDR3 region has 20 residues. The CDR3 DNA reads TGTGCCAGCAGCCCCGAGTGGACAGGGGGAGAGAGGTTAAGCAATTCACCCCTCCACTTT. Translated, it gives CASSPEWTGGERLSNSPLHF.

The table lists this clonotype with a few counts. This chain links TRBV9 with TRBJ2-2; D is undetermined. The germline V gene encodes CDR1 SGDLS and CDR2 YYNGEE. The CDR3 has 14 residues. V was pared by 0 bases and J by 5 bases, with 8 bases between. CDR3 DNA: TGTGCCAGCAGCGTAGAGCCGATGACCGGGGAGCTGTTTTTT. Protein: CASSVEPMTGELFF.

This clonotype was detected only a few times. The V call is TRBV7-2, the J call TRBJ2-3, with 9 bases aligning to TRBD2. The CDR3 contains 16 residues. Germline V gene lookup returns CDR1 SGHTA and CDR2 FQGNSA. Trimming removed 1 base from V and 1 base from J; junction bases left unmatched: 3. The CDR3 DNA reads TGTGCCAGCAGCTTAGGAGGCGGGGGGGGCACAGATACGCAGTATTTT. Its translation: CASSLGGGGGTDTQYF.

As DNA, the CDR3 is TGTGCCAGCAACAAAGGGTCACCGGCTAGATGGGGTTGGGATGAGCAGTTCTTC. As protein: CASNKGSPARWGWDEQFF. This rearrangement joins TRBV6-2 or TRBV6-3 to TRBJ2-1; unclear D gene. Germline CDR1 is MNHEY and CDR2 is SVGEGT. V lost 7 bases and J lost 8, with 30 bases in between. The CDR3 contains 18 residues.

The rearrangement links TRBV27 to TRBJ1-1; D is undetermined. The V gene's germline CDR1 is MNHEY and CDR2 SMNVEV (reference sequence). The CDR3 is 18 residues long. V lost 0 bases and J lost 1, with 18 bases in between. As DNA, the CDR3 is TGTGCCAGCAGTTTATCTTTCATGTATGGGATGCGGAACACTGAAGCTTTCTTT. Its translation: CASSLSFMYGMRNTEAFF.

This clonotype occurred many times. The gene calls are TRBV10-3 and TRBJ2-7, with 10 bases matching TRBD1. CDR3 length: 13 amino acids. Trimming removed 10 bases from V and 1 base from J; junction bases left unmatched: 4. Germline CDR1 is ENHRY and CDR2 is SYGVKD. Here the CDR3 reads CASWTGGSYEQYF. CDR3 DNA sequence: TGTGCCAGCTGGACAGGGGGGTCCTACGAGCAGTACTTC.

V is TRBV14 and J is TRBJ2-5; 8 nucleotides match TRBD1. The J segment lost 7 bases and the V segment lost 3 bases, leaving 16 bases of the junction unmatched. CDR1 and CDR2 (germline): SGHDN, FVKESK. The CDR3 is 17 amino acids. This CDR3 reads CASSHLQDDRGWGTQYF. CDR3 bases: TGTGCCAGCAGCCACCTACAAGATGACAGGGGATGGGGGACCCAGTACTTC.

This clonotype appeared many times. This chain links TRBV4-3 with TRBJ2-7; D call uncertain. The CDR3 covers 14 residues. Trimming removed 1 base at V and 3 bases at J, with 10 bases between. Germline CDR1 is LGHNA and CDR2 is YSLEER. The CDR3 sequence: CASSQADHDYEQYF. CDR3 coding DNA: TGCGCCAGCAGCCAAGCCGACCACGACTACGAGCAGTACTTC.

This clonotype was seen at least ten times. V and J are TRBV7-2 and TRBJ2-7, with 7 bases fitting TRBD2. Germline CDR1 reads SGHTA; CDR2 reads FQGNSA. This CDR3 is built from 15 residues. J was trimmed by 1 base and V by 1 base; bases with no gene match: 4. CDR3 sequence reads: CASSLDREASYEQYV. The DNA for the CDR3 is TGTGCCAGCAGCTTAGATCGGGAGGCATCCTACGAGCAGTACGTC.

This clonotype has a handful of counts. V gene TRBV10-3 combines with J gene TRBJ1-1; no clear D. The ends were cut back, 0 bases at V and 10 bases at J, with 15 bases in the middle. The germline V gene has CDR1 ENHRY and CDR2 SYGVKD. The CDR3 runs 14 residues. The CDR3 DNA sequence: TGTGCCATCAGTGAGTCGGACCCCCTGGTGGGAGCTTTCTTT. Translation: CAISESDPLVGAFF.

This clonotype came up many times. This rearrangement joins TRBV19 to TRBJ2-1, with D unclear. Looked up from germline, CDR1 is LNHDA and CDR2 is SQIVND (reference sequence). Trimming removed 5 bases at V and 7 bases at J, with 18 bases between. The CDR3 length is 15 residues. CDR3 loop: CASSPTLRFRNEQFF. In DNA, the CDR3 is TGTGCCAGTAGTCCGACACTACGGTTTCGGAATGAGCAGTTCTTC.